The T cell receptor beta chain under discussion was sequenced for a study of T cells in narcolepsy (dated by TCRdb to 2016 to 2019). A note on the overall study: Patients with narcolepsy type 1 or type 2 (NT1, NT2) and healthy control donors were enrolled in the study. Autoreactive T cells targeting hypocretin neuron self-antigens (hypocretin, TRIB2) were sought in narcolepsy patients, and TCR Vbeta sequencing was used to track clonotypes in blood and CSF. Paper-wide results and their limitations: According to the report, autoreactive clonotypes were detected serially in the blood of the same patients and of different patients, but not in healthy controls. Patients and controls had similar numbers of sequenced blood memory CD4+ clonotypes, with averages of around 40,000 in patients and 33,354 in controls. No sequences matching autoreactive T cell clones were contained in some blood memory CD4+ repertoires from patients and controls. HCRT-specific and TRIB2-specific autoreactive clonotypes were highlighted in plots that compared CD4+ T cell clonotypes in CSF versus blood from the same patient.

This clone was found once. What antigen it recognizes has not been identified. Nothing much larger sits one base from this clone, and base qualities are not available. From the cysteine through the phenylalanine, the CDR3 covers 18 amino acids. The only DNA kept is the CDR3, 54 bases in frame from the first base. V is reduced by 5 bases and J by 0 bases, leaving a spacing of 18 bases between them. CDR1 and CDR2 were assigned from the germline V gene as SGHRS and YFSETQ. For TCR Vbeta sequencing, memory CD4+ T cells were sorted ex vivo from the peripheral blood of both healthy controls and narcolepsy patients. Library generation was performed with the immunoSEQ multiplex PCR assay. In its TCRdb copy, this immuneACCESS table keeps in-frame sequences only and misses some clones. Where compared with another copy, unresolved V genes explain less than half of these, and the others have no known cause. For this sample there are tens of thousands of clones; approximately 86% appear just once. Approximately 1.7% of the sample rests with the top ten.

The sequence came from a human donor with narcolepsy. The sequencing input was CD45RA- memory CD4+ T cells from PBMCs. The intended sense of this specimen's cell subset or site label: memory T cells sorted ex vivo from peripheral blood. The chain is encoded by TRBV5-1 joined to TRBJ1-6; the D segment cannot be called with confidence. The nucleotide sequence is TGCGCCAGCAGGATGGGGATGCGGACCGACTCCTATAATTCACCCCTCCACTTT. Its protein product is CASRMGMRTDSYNSPLHF.